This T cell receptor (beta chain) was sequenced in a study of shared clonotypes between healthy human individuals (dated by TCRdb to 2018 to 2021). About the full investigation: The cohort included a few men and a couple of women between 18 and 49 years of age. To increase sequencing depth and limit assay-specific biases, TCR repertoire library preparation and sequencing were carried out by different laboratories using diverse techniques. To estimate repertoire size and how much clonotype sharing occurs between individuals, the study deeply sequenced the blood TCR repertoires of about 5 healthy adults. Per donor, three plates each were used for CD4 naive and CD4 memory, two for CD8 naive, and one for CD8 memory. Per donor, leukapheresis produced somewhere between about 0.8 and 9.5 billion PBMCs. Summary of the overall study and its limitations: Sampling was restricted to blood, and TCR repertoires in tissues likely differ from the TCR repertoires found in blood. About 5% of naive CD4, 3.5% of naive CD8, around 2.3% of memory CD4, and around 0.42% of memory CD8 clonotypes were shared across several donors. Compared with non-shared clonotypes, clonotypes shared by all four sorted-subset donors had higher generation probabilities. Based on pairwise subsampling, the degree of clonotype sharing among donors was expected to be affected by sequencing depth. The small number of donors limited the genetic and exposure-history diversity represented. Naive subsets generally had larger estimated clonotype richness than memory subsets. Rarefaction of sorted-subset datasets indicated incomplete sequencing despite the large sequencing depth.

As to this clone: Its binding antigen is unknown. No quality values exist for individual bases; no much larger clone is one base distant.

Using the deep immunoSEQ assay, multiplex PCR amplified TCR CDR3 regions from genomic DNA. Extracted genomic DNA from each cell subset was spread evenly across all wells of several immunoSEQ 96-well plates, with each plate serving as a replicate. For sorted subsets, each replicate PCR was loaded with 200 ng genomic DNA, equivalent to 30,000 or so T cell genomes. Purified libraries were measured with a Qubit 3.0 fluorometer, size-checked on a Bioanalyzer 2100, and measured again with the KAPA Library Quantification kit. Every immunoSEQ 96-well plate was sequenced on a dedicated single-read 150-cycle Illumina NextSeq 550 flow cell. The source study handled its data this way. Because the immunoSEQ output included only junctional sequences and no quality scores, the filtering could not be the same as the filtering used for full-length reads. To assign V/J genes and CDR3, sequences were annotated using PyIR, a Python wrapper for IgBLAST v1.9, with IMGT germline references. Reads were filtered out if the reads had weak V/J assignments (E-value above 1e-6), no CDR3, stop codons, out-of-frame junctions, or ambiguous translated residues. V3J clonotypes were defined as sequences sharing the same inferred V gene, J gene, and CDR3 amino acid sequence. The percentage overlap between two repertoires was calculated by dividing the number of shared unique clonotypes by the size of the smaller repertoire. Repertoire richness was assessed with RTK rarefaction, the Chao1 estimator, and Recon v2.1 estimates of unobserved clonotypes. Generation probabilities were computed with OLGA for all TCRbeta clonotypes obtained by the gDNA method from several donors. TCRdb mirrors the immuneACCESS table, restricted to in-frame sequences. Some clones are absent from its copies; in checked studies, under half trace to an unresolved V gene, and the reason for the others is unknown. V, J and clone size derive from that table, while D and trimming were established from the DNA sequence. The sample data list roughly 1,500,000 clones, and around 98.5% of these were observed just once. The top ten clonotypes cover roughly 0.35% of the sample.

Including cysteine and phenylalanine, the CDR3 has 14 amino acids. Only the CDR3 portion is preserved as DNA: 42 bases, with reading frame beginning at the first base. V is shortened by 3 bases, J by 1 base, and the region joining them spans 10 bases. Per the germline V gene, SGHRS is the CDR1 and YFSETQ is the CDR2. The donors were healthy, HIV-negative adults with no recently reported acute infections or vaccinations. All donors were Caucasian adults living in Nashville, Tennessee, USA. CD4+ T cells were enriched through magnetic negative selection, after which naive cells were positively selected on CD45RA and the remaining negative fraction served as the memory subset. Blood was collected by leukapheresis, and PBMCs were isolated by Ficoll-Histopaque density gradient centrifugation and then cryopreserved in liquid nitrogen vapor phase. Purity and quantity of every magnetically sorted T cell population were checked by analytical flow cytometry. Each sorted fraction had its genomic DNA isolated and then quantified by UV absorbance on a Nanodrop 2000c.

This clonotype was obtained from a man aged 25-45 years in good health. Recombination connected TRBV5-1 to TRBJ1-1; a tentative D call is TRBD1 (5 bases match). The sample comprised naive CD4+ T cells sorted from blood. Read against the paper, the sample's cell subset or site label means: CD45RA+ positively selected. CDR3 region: CASSSREANTEAFF. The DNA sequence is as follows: TGCGCCAGCAGCTCCAGGGAGGCGAACACTGAAGCTTTCTTT.